This T cell receptor (beta chain) was sequenced in a study of blood T cell repertoires in COVID-19. V shed 3 bases and J shed 0 bases, with 6 bases lying between them. Germline CDR1 reads SGDLS; CDR2 reads YYNGEE. The length of the CDR3 is 13 residues. Sequenced by immunoSEQ multiplex PCR; TCRdb stores in-frame clones only, minus some. Of about 300,000 clones in the sample, around 88% were seen once. Source material: peripheral blood. The sequence was collected from a woman in her 30s who had recovered from COVID-19. This chain connects TRBV9 to TRBJ1-1, with TRBD1 as a possible D gene (5 bases). CDR3 bases: TGTGCCAGCAGCGGGGACTTGAACACTGAAGCTTTCTTT. This codes for CASSGDLNTEAFF.